These 27 T cell receptor beta chains originate from one sample sequenced in a study of cytomegalovirus exposure and HLA in healthy donors. Libraries were prepared by immunoSEQ multiplex PCR; TCRdb keeps only in-frame clonotypes and omits some of them. The table includes 200,000 to 250,000 clones, 83% detected once. Sequencing was performed on PBMCs. Receptors were obtained from a young woman in good health and CMV-seronegative.

The chain links TRBV5-1 to TRBJ2-1; perhaps TRBD1 as D (5 bases). The germline CDR1 and CDR2 sequences are SGHRS and YFSETQ. CDR3 size: 15 residues. The V and J ends lost 4 bases and 4 bases respectively, with 15 bases between them. The CDR3 DNA sequence: TGCGCCAGCAGCCCTGGGGCCTCCGGGTACAATGAGCAGTTCTTC. It translates to CASSPGASGYNEQFF.

The count of this clone is one. The chain uses TRBV2 and TRBJ1-3; D not certain. Germline CDR1 and CDR2: SNHLY and FYNNEI. V lost 3 bases, J lost 0 bases, and 9 bases lay in between. This CDR3 contains 15 residues. The DNA for the CDR3 is TGTGCCAGCAGTGATATCAGCAGCTCTGGAAACACCATATATTTT. Amino acids: CASSDISSSGNTIYF.

The rearrangement joins TRBV7-9 to TRBJ2-3, with 11 positions matching TRBD2. Germline-derived CDR1 and CDR2 are SEHNR and FQNEAQ (reference sequence). The J segment lost 2 bases and the V segment lost 6 bases, leaving 10 bases of the junction unmatched. The CDR3 covers 17 residues. As DNA, the CDR3 is TGTGCCAGCAGTAAGACACTAGCGGGGGCAAACACAGATACGCAGTATTTT. This codes for CASSKTLAGANTDTQYF.

The chain links TRBV10-2 to TRBJ2-7, with 9 bases aligning to TRBD1. CDR1 is WSHSY, CDR2 SAAADI, per germline. J was trimmed by 9 bases and V by 6 bases; bases with no gene match: 12. The CDR3 totals 14 residues. The CDR3, as DNA: TGCGCCAGCAGCAACACCGGGACAGGGTTCGGGCAGTACTTC. This translates into CASSNTGTGFGQYF.

This clone was picked up a small number of times. The chain's CDR3 is CASSILYEQYF. Here the CDR3 DNA reads TGTGCCAGCAGTATCCTCTACGAGCAGTACTTC. The chain joins TRBV6-1 to TRBJ2-7; D unclear. CDR1 and CDR2 from the germline V gene are MNHNS and SASEGT. The V and J ends lost 5 bases and 3 bases respectively, with 5 bases between them. The CDR3 has 11 residues.

The J gene is TRBJ2-1, the V gene TRBV5-1; 8 bases agree with TRBD2. The CDR3 length is 15 residues. In germline, CDR1 is SGHRS, CDR2 YFSETQ. The V and J ends lost 4 bases and 8 bases, in that order; junction bases with no gene match: 11. CDR3 DNA sequence: TGCGCCAGCAGCGCATACAGCGGGAGCGTCGATGAGCAGTTCTTC. It encodes CASSAYSGSVDEQFF.

The V call is TRBV6-1, the J call TRBJ1-1; TRBD1 might be the D (6 bases). The CDR3 sequence is 13 residues long. Trimming removed 7 bases at V and 9 bases at J, with 18 bases between. CDR1 is MNHNS, CDR2 SASEGT, per germline. The CDR3 sequence: CASKPRTGLQAFF. CDR3 nucleotide sequence: TGTGCCAGCAAGCCAAGAACAGGGCTCCAAGCTTTCTTT.

CDR3 amino acids: CASSERPAPAEAFF. DNA of the CDR3: TGTGCCAGCAGTGAAAGGCCAGCCCCGGCTGAAGCTTTCTTT. The chain carries TRBV6-1 and TRBJ1-1; D is undetermined. Germline V CDR1 and CDR2: MNHNS, SASEGT. Trimming stripped 2 bases from V and 6 bases from J, with 13 bases between. The CDR3 consists of 14 residues.

The chain is built from TRBV9 and TRBJ2-7, with D hard to call. This CDR3 has 15 residues. V was clipped by 6 bases and J by 7 bases, with 23 bases between them. Germline assignment: CDR1 SGDLS and CDR2 YYNGEE. Here the CDR3 reads CASTPPPDAKREQYF. The CDR3 nucleotides are TGTGCCAGCACCCCTCCCCCGGACGCAAAGAGGGAGCAGTACTTC.

In its sample, this clone was seen once. The V gene is TRBV10-3, the J gene TRBJ1-6, with 7 bases aligning to TRBD1. The V gene's germline CDR1 is ENHRY and CDR2 SYGVKD. This CDR3 spans 15 amino acids. V dropped 0 bases and J dropped 10; count of bases not matched to a gene: 6. In nucleotides, the CDR3 is TGTGCCATCAGTGAGTCTAAGGGGACAGACTCACCCCTCCACTTT. Its translation is CAISESKGTDSPLHF.

The chain has TRBV10-2 and TRBJ1-6; TRBD1 is a possible D gene (5 bases). This CDR3 contains 15 residues. The V end lost 6 bases, the J end lost 9 bases, and 18 bases lay between the germline ends. CDR1 is WSHSY and CDR2 is SAAADI in the germline V gene. The CDR3 loop reads CASRQDTGLSSPLHF. Written as DNA, the CDR3 is TGCGCCAGCAGACAGGACACTGGATTATCTTCACCCCTCCACTTT.

This clone was picked up a small number of times. CDR3 residues: CASSKGGQGDEQYF. The CDR3, as DNA: TGTGCCAGCAGCAAAGGTGGACAGGGAGACGAGCAGTACTTC. The rearrangement uses TRBV21-1 and TRBJ2-7; TRBD1, the D gene given by the table, was not confirmed from the DNA. TRBV21-1 is reported as a pseudogene. This CDR3 spans 14 amino acids.

The chain has TRBV7-8 and TRBJ1-5; D perhaps matches TRBD1 (5 bases). The germline V gene has CDR1 SGHVS and CDR2 FQNEAQ. This CDR3 is 15 amino acids long. The V end lost 4 bases, the J end lost 3 bases, and 13 bases lay between the germline ends. CDR3 loop: CASSSGGQDNQPQHF. The DNA for the CDR3 is TGTGCCAGCAGCTCCGGCGGACAAGACAATCAGCCCCAGCATTTT.

The genes are TRBV9 and TRBJ1-1; no clear D. V shed 3 bases and J shed 1 base, with 13 bases lying between them. The CDR3 contains 15 residues. Germline V gene lookup returns CDR1 SGDLS and CDR2 YYNGEE. The CDR3 loop reads CASSESAASNTEAFF. The CDR3 bases are TGTGCCAGCAGCGAGTCCGCGGCCTCGAACACTGAAGCTTTCTTT.

The rearrangement joins TRBV5-1 to TRBJ2-6, with TRBD2 matching over 8 bases. The CDR3 is made up of 18 amino acids. Looked up from germline, CDR1 is SGHRS and CDR2 is YFSETQ. V shed 4 bases and J 1 base; nucleotides not matched to a gene: 10. The CDR3 nucleotides are TGCGCCAGCAGCCTCGGCCCGGGAGGGCCGTCTGGGGCCAACGTCCTGACTTTC. Encoded protein: CASSLGPGGPSGANVLTF.

J is TRBJ2-5 and V is TRBV5-1; no clear D. Trimming cost V 7 bases and J 0 bases, with 4 bases left between them. Germline V gene data show CDR1 as SGHRS and CDR2 as YFSETQ. The length of the CDR3 is 11 residues. CDR3 sequence: CASQYQETQYF. The CDR3 DNA sequence: TGCGCCAGCCAGTACCAAGAGACCCAGTACTTC.

The V gene is TRBV2, the J gene TRBJ2-7; TRBD2 aligns across 11 bases. CDR3 length: 14 amino acids. J gave up 4 bases and V 7 bases, and 6 bases lay outside the gene matches. CDR1 is SNHLY, CDR2 FYNNEI, per germline. This chain's CDR3 is CASKSSGRPYEQYF. CDR3 bases: TGTGCCAGCAAATCTAGCGGGAGGCCTTACGAGCAGTACTTC. Combining the CDR3 with reference TRBV2 and TRBJ2-7 gives the whole variable domain EPEVTQTPSHQVTQMGQEVILRCVPISNHLYFYWYRQILGQKVEFLVSFYNNEISEKSEIFDDQFSVERPDGSNFTLKIRSTKLEDSAMYFCASKSSGRPYEQYFGPGTRLTVT.

The rearrangement links TRBV2 to TRBJ2-1; 9 nucleotides agree with TRBD1. Looked up from germline, CDR1 is SNHLY and CDR2 is FYNNEI. This CDR3 has 14 residues. The V segment lost 4 bases and the J segment 7 bases; nucleotides outside the gene matches: 5. This chain's CDR3 is CASSGDRELNEQFF. In nucleotides, the CDR3 is TGTGCCAGCAGTGGGGACAGGGAGTTGAATGAGCAGTTCTTC. Full variable domain (rest looked up from reference TRBV2 and TRBJ2-1): EPEVTQTPSHQVTQMGQEVILRCVPISNHLYFYWYRQILGQKVEFLVSFYNNEISEKSEIFDDQFSVERPDGSNFTLKIRSTKLEDSAMYFCASSGDRELNEQFFGPGTRLTVL.

This chain joins TRBV6-5 and TRBJ1-1; D unclear. The CDR3 covers 14 residues. CDR1 is MNHEY and CDR2 is SVGAGI in the germline V gene. Deletions cut 5 bases from V and 3 bases from J, with 13 bases between. CDR3 coding DNA: TGTGCCAGCAGTCACCCAGTAGGTGACACTGAAGCTTTCTTT. This translates into CASSHPVGDTEAFF.

This rearrangement joins TRBV13 to TRBJ2-7; tentative D call: TRBD2 (5 bases). V was clipped by 2 bases and J by 5 bases, with 7 bases between them. The germline gives CDR1 PRHDT, CDR2 FYEKMQ (reference sequence). The CDR3 contains 12 residues. The CDR3: CASSLMGDEQYF. The CDR3 bases are TGTGCCAGCAGCTTAATGGGAGACGAGCAGTACTTC.

A single count supports this clone. The chain recombines TRBV30 with TRBJ2-1; 8 bases line up with TRBD2. V was pared by 2 bases and J by 11 bases, with 2 bases of the junction left unmatched. Germline V gene sequence: CDR1 GTSNPN, CDR2 SVGIG (reference sequence). The CDR3 is 11 amino acids. As DNA, the CDR3 is TGTGCCTGGAGTACGGGGGGGAAGCAGTTCTTC. Translation: CAWSTGGKQFF.

This clone was recorded a few times. V gene TRBV6-1 combines with J gene TRBJ2-1; D may be TRBD1 or TRBD2 (6 bases each). Germline loops: CDR1 MNHNS, CDR2 SASEGT. V dropped 3 bases and J dropped 6 bases, with 9 bases sitting between them. The CDR3 has 13 amino acids. The CDR3 coding sequence is TGTGCCAGCAGTGAGGAGGGGGGCAATGAGCAGTTCTTC. Its protein product is CASSEEGGNEQFF.

This CDR3 reads CASSLPGASYEQYF. The CDR3 DNA sequence: TGCGCCAGCAGCTTGCCAGGAGCTTCCTACGAGCAGTACTTC. The chain combines TRBV5-1 with TRBJ2-7; the D is unclear. Deletions cut 1 base from V and 1 base from J, with 9 bases between. CDR1 is SGHRS and CDR2 is YFSETQ in the germline V gene. The CDR3 has 14 amino acids. Supplemented by reference TRBV5-1 and TRBJ2-7, the full variable domain reads KAGVTQTPRYLIKTRGQQVTLSCSPISGHRSVSWYQQTPGQGLQFLFEYFSETQRNKGNFPGRFSGRQFSNSRSEMNVSTLELGDSALYLCASSLPGASYEQYFGPGTRLTVT.

This sequence joins TRBV9 and TRBJ1-4; 9 nucleotides agree with TRBD1. V lost 3 bases and J lost 5; bases outside the gene matches: 8. The CDR3 spans 16 residues. CDR1 and CDR2 (germline): SGDLS, YYNGEE. The DNA of the CDR3 is TGTGCCAGCAGCGCCGGGACAGGGCTGTTCAATGAAAAACTGTTTTTT. It specifies CASSAGTGLFNEKLFF.

The chain links TRBV6-1 to TRBJ2-7; TRBD1 aligns across 8 bases. Unmatched junction bases numbered 8, after V lost 2 bases and J lost 2 bases. Germline V gives CDR1 MNHNS, CDR2 SASEGT. This CDR3 spans 16 amino acids. In DNA form, the CDR3 reads TGTGCCAGCAGTGAAAGTAGAGGACAGGGCCCCTACGAGCAGTACTTC. Its protein is CASSESRGQGPYEQYF.

The rearrangement joins TRBV2 to TRBJ2-7; D gene unclear. V lost 7 bases and J 2 bases, leaving 24 bases between the germline ends. This CDR3 has 17 amino acids. The V gene's germline CDR1 is SNHLY and CDR2 FYNNEI. CDR3 coding DNA: TGTGCCAGCAAATGGCTTCAGGATTCCACGTGGGCCTACGAGCAGTACTTC. Translated: CASKWLQDSTWAYEQYF.

This clone was picked up one time. This chain connects TRBV6-6 to TRBJ2-3, with D perhaps given as TRBD1 or TRBD2 (5 bases each). The V gene lost 6 bases and the J gene lost 6 bases, with 13 bases spanning the gap. Germline CDR1 is MNHNY and CDR2 is SVGAGI (reference sequence). The CDR3 has 13 amino acids. CDR3 coding DNA: TGTGCCAGCAGCCCCTATGGGGGTGATACGCAGTATTTT. This gives the protein CASSPYGGDTQYF.